The clone carrying this T cell receptor (beta chain) turned up a few times. Its target is unknown. V was trimmed by 0 bases and J by 7 bases, leaving 11 bases between them. Germline CDR1 and CDR2: SGHRS and YFSETQ. The CDR3 is made up of 15 amino acids. This sample's time point: persistent/refractory GD, antithyroid drugs over 5 years with positive TRAb. Extracted PBMC RNA gave rise to the TCR library. Graves' disease diagnosis was established per American Thyroid Association guidelines. Roughly 9 milliliters of peripheral blood went into EDTA tubes. The entry originates in a study of regulatory T cells in long-lasting Graves disease. Study-wide context: Graves' disease counted as persistent after over 5 years of antithyroid drugs with positive TSH receptor antibodies.

Overall study results and limits: Persistent disease was associated with favored TRBV28 usage and with favored use of TRBJ1-2 and TRBJ2-5.

TCR beta libraries were built with iRepertoire HTBI primers and Arm-PCR of CDR3 regions. Via MiXCR, TCRdb re-called the multiplex PCR reads, giving one row per CDR3 protein. The data show 450,000 or so distinct CDR3 sequences, under 25% seen once. The clonotype comes from a female donor with Graves disease. V is TRBV5-1 and J is TRBJ1-6; TRBD1 is a possible D gene (5 bases). This specimen consisted of peripheral blood mononuclear cells (PBMCs), obtained when the disease was refractory, from a patient treated with antithyroid drugs. The DNA of the CDR3 is TGCGCCAGCAGCTTGGCCCCAGGGAAGAATTCACCCCTCCACTTT. Protein product: CASSLAPGKNSPLHF. Full variable domain (remainder filled in from reference TRBV5-1 and TRBJ1-6): KAGVTQTPRYLIKTRGQQVTLSCSPISGHRSVSWYQQTPGQGLQFLFEYFSETQRNKGNFPGRFSGRQFSNSRSEMNVSTLELGDSALYLCASSLAPGKNSPLHFGNGTRLTVT.